This TCR beta chain was captured by sequencing in a study of blood T cell repertoires in COVID-19 (dated by TCRdb to the early 2020s). General notes on the study: Samples from collaborators originated in the United States, Italy and Spain and spanned both the acute and convalescent phases of COVID-19. Where available, HLA class I and class II types were taken from metadata supplied by the sample provider and were not determined by assay-based typing. Deeply sampled blood TCRbeta repertoires from subjects exposed to, actively infected with, or recovered from COVID-19 were included in the dataset. The repertoires were released in a freely available public database meant as a resource for research on the immune response to SARS-CoV-2. The samples were drawn from two sources: the first 160 participants of the ongoing ImmuneRACE study, and fewer than 1,500 subjects contributed by 6 global collaborators. The material from the prospective study consisted of cDNA or gDNA derived from T cells, B-cell-depleted T cells, or PBMCs. A de-identified subject ID, COVID-19 status, age in years and sex were almost always included in the sample metadata. General conclusions and limits of the study: The quantity of clinical and demographic metadata differed by source and by participant and was supplied without curation.

A remark on this clone: Which antigen it targets is not known. No quality values exist for individual bases; no much larger clone is one base distant.

Collaborating institutions collected whole blood in K2EDTA tubes following their own protocols. For TCRbeta analysis, collaborators shipped samples as frozen whole blood, isolated PBMCs, or DNA extracted from either of those sample types. Based on the germline V gene, the CDR1 and CDR2 sequences are MRHNA and SNTAGT. Reading from cysteine to phenylalanine, the CDR3 counts 15 amino acids. Here the CDR3 DNA is all that survives: 45 bases in frame from base 1. The V and J ends are trimmed by 0 bases and 2 bases, leaving 8 bases between them. TCRbeta CDR3 regions were amplified from genomic DNA by means of the immunoSEQ Assay, a bias-controlled multiplex PCR. Per the authors' processing: The number of nucleated cells in each sample was estimated by amplification of reference gene primers within the assay. To quantify the absolute abundance of each unique TCRbeta CDR3 rearrangement, sequence reads were collapsed and filtered. For each sample, productive Simpson clonality was calculated by taking the square root of Simpson's diversity index across productive rearrangements. TCRdb re-hosts the immuneACCESS table, in-frame sequences only. Its copies lack some clones; in the studies checked, an unresolved V gene accounts for under half of them, and the cause for the rest is not known. V and J calls and clone size are given by that table; D and trimming were obtained from the DNA. The sample contains 650,000 to 800,000 clones, around 90% of them found a single time. Over 0.2% of the sample comes from the top ten.

This TCR came from a woman aged 18-29 years with acute or convalescent COVID-19. The sample comprised peripheral blood. The rearranged segments are TRBV6-4 and TRBJ1-5; the D gene remains uncertain. CDR3 reads: CASSDSKSRNQPQHF. The nucleotide sequence reads TGTGCCAGCAGTGACTCTAAGAGTCGCAATCAGCCCCAGCATTTT.